The 3 T cell receptor beta chains reported below all come from one sample, sequenced in a study of cytomegalovirus exposure and HLA in healthy donors. Both 60 Vbeta primers and 13 Jbeta primers went into the PCR. Some clones are missing from TCRdb's copy, which holds only in-frame ones; the method was immunoSEQ multiplex PCR. The sample comprises fewer than 200,000 clones, about nine tenths of which are singletons, and under 1.2% rests with the top ten. Sequencing input: PBMCs. The origin of the receptors is a boy aged 2 to 10 in good health and CMV-seronegative.

V gene TRBV5-1 combines with J gene TRBJ2-7; D is undetermined. Per the germline V gene, CDR1 is SGHRS and CDR2 is YFSETQ. V shed 0 bases and J shed 9 bases, with 10 bases lying between them. CDR3 length equals 12 residues. The CDR3 is CASSLEDGGQYF. Here the CDR3 DNA reads TGCGCCAGCAGCTTGGAGGATGGCGGGCAGTACTTC.

The chain uses TRBV12-5 and TRBJ1-1; D call uncertain. This CDR3 contains 14 residues. V was pared by 0 bases and J by 1 base, with 6 bases between. Germline loops: CDR1 LGHNT, CDR2 FRNRAP. In DNA form, the CDR3 reads TGTGCTAGTGGTTTGGTACCAGGGAACACTGAAGCTTTCTTT. As protein: CASGLVPGNTEAFF.

V and J are TRBV29-1 and TRBJ1-2; perhaps TRBD1 as D (6 bases). From germline, CDR1 is SQVTM and CDR2 ANQGSEA. V was pared by 7 bases and J by 8 bases, with 17 bases between. The CDR3 totals 12 residues. CDR3 DNA sequence: TGCAGCGGGGGTGGGGGGGCCGAGGGCTACACCTTC. This translates into CSGGGGAEGYTF. Using reference TRBV29-1 and TRBJ1-2 for the parts outside the CDR3, the full variable domain is SAVISQKPSRDICQRGTSLTIQCQVDSQVTMMFWYRQQPGQSLTLIATANQGSEATYESGFVIDKFPISRPNLTFSTLTVSNMSPEDSSIYLCSGGGGAEGYTFGSGTRLTVV.